This entry describes one TCR beta chain. The sample comes from a study of control samples from healthy donors and cancer patients. This CDR3 is 16 amino acids long. The germline V gene has CDR1 MNHNY and CDR2 SVGAGI (reference sequence). V was pared by 4 bases and J by 0 bases, with 14 bases between. This table comes from immunoSEQ multiplex PCR, and its TCRdb copy is limited to in-frame clones, with some not included. The sample shows some 130,000 clones, around nine tenths of them seen only once. Sequencing was performed on blood. This TCR was sampled from a man in his forties in good health. V is TRBV6-6 and J is TRBJ2-3, with D maybe TRBD2 (6 bases). This chain's CDR3 is CASSSTLGGSTDTQYF. CDR3 DNA: TGTGCCAGCAGTTCAACGCTGGGGGGTAGCACAGATACGCAGTATTTT.